The 14 T cell receptor beta chains below all came from one sample that was sequenced in a study of OX40 agonist ivuxolimab in advanced cancers. The method was immunoSEQ multiplex PCR; TCRdb's version includes in-frame clones alone and lacks a portion of them. The repertoire includes tens of thousands of clones, around 83% of them detected once, and approximately 31% sits in the top ten. This sample comprised CD4+ or CD8+ T cells sorted from blood, obtained in a trial of the OX40 agonist ivuxolimab. The receptors come from an adult with an advanced solid tumor such as melanoma, head and neck, liver or kidney cancer.

This chain joins TRBV5-8 and TRBJ2-7, with 11 bases matching TRBD2. This CDR3 has 17 amino acids. Trimming cost V 0 bases and J 3 bases; bases outside gene matches: 8. From germline, CDR1 is SGHTS and CDR2 YDEGEE. The CDR3 region has the DNA TGTGCCAGCAGCTTGGAACTAGCGGGAGTAGTAAACTACGAGCAGTACTTC. Amino acid sequence: CASSLELAGVVNYEQYF. Combining the CDR3 with reference TRBV5-8 and TRBJ2-7 gives the whole variable domain EAGVTQSPTHLIKTRGQQATLRCSPISGHTSVYWYQQALGLGLQFLLWYDEGEERNRGNFPPRFSGRQFPNYSSELNVNALELEDSALYLCASSLELAGVVNYEQYFGPGTRLTVT.

The rearrangement joins TRBV15 to TRBJ1-5, with TRBD1 as a possible D gene (6 bases). Germline values: CDR1 LNHNV, CDR2 YYDKDF (reference sequence). CDR3 length: 13 residues. V was pared by 8 bases and J by 2 bases, with 10 bases between. CDR3 coding DNA: TGTGCCACCCAGGGGATCGGCAATCAGCCCCAGCATTTT. It specifies CATQGIGNQPQHF.

V usage is TRBV5-6 and J usage is TRBJ2-2, with D possibly TRBD1 on 6 matching bases. The V and J ends lost 1 base and 5 bases respectively, with 15 bases between them. Germline V lookup: CDR1 SGHDT, CDR2 YYEEEE. The CDR3 totals 16 residues. CDR3: CASSLLVDSETGELFF. CDR3 in DNA: TGTGCCAGCAGCTTGTTAGTGGACAGTGAGACCGGGGAGCTGTTTTTT.

Only a few counts were recorded for this clone. The chain links TRBV10-3 to TRBJ2-7; 11 bases are shared with TRBD2. The junction had 3 bases not matched to a gene; V was cut back by 3 bases and J by 2 bases. Per germline, CDR1 ENHRY and CDR2 SYGVKD. CDR3 length equals 15 residues. The CDR3 spells CAISDGTSGTYEQYF. CDR3 bases: TGTGCCATCAGTGACGGGACTAGCGGAACCTACGAGCAGTACTTC.

This clone was picked up a small number of times. The J gene is TRBJ1-2, the V gene TRBV28; TRBD1 aligns across 10 bases. The CDR3 covers 16 residues. V gave up 5 bases and J gave up 3 bases; unmatched junction bases: 9. Germline assignment: CDR1 MDHEN and CDR2 SYDVKM. Here the CDR3 reads CASSLRDRGRDYGYTF. The CDR3 DNA reads as TGTGCCAGCAGTCTTAGGGACAGGGGAAGAGACTATGGCTACACCTTC.

The gene calls are TRBV25-1 and TRBJ1-5; no clear D gene. This CDR3 has 13 residues. The ends were cut back, 0 bases at V and 2 bases at J, with 2 bases in the middle. Germline-derived CDR1 and CDR2 are MGHDK and SYGVNS. Here the CDR3 reads CASSEYGNQPQHF. The DNA for the CDR3 is TGTGCCAGCAGTGAATATGGCAATCAGCCCCAGCATTTT.

V is TRBV6-6 and J is TRBJ1-3; weak D call: TRBD1 (6 bases). CDR3 size: 13 residues. Trimming stripped 5 bases from V and 4 bases from J, with 9 bases between. Germline CDR1 reads MNHNY; CDR2 reads SVGAGI (reference sequence). CDR3 sequence reads: CASSQGGGNTIYF. The CDR3, as DNA: TGTGCCAGCAGTCAAGGGGGGGGAAACACCATATATTTT.

This clone was seen once. This sequence joins TRBV27 and TRBJ2-7, with D hard to call. V was clipped by 5 bases and J by 1 base, with 9 bases between them. Germline lookup yields CDR1 MNHEY and CDR2 SMNVEV (reference sequence). This CDR3 contains 13 residues. Written as DNA, the CDR3 is TGTGCCAGCAGTCTCGACCGTTCCTACGAGCAGTACTTC. Its protein product is CASSLDRSYEQYF.

This chain uses TRBV7-9 with TRBJ2-5; tentative D call: TRBD1 (6 bases). Germline V gene sequence: CDR1 SEHNR, CDR2 FQNEAQ (reference sequence). The CDR3 has 15 residues. V was clipped by 5 bases and J by 5 bases, with 18 bases between them. CDR3 protein: CASSPVGGVLETQYF. As DNA, the CDR3 is TGTGCCAGCAGCCCTGTTGGGGGCGTCTTGGAGACCCAGTACTTC.

The chain carries TRBV7-9 and TRBJ2-7, with D perhaps matching TRBD2 (6 bases). The ends were cut back, 5 bases at V and 6 bases at J, with 14 bases in the middle. Germline CDR1 reads SEHNR; CDR2 reads FQNEAQ (reference sequence). This CDR3 region has 13 residues. This CDR3 reads CASSLGLSGEQYF. The CDR3 coding sequence is TGTGCCAGCAGCCTCGGACTAAGTGGCGAGCAGTACTTC. Looking up the rest from reference TRBV7-9 and TRBJ2-7 gives the full variable domain: DTGVSQNPRHKITKRGQNVTFRCDPISEHNRLYWYRQTLGQGPEFLTYFQNEAQLEKSRLLSDRFSAERPKGSFSTLEIQRTEQGDSAMYLCASSLGLSGEQYFGPGTRLTVT.

The chain employs TRBV5-1 and TRBJ2-3; 7 bases agree with TRBD1. CDR1 is SGHRS, CDR2 YFSETQ, per germline. The ends lost 4 bases at V and 3 bases at J; junction bases unmatched: 11. The CDR3 is made up of 16 amino acids. The CDR3 sequence: CASSNDRQGPTDTQYF. The CDR3 coding sequence is TGCGCCAGCAGCAACGACCGACAGGGACCGACAGATACGCAGTATTTT. The whole variable domain, remainder taken from reference TRBV5-1 and TRBJ2-3, is KAGVTQTPRYLIKTRGQQVTLSCSPISGHRSVSWYQQTPGQGLQFLFEYFSETQRNKGNFPGRFSGRQFSNSRSEMNVSTLELGDSALYLCASSNDRQGPTDTQYFGPGTRLTVL.

The rearrangement links TRBV20-1 to TRBJ1-1; 7 bases map to TRBD1. V gave up 3 bases and J gave up 5 bases; unmatched junction bases: 0. The germline gives CDR1 DFQATT, CDR2 SNEGSKA (reference sequence). The CDR3 consists of 11 residues. As DNA, the CDR3 is TGCAGTGCTAGGACAGGGACTGAAGCTTTCTTT. Protein sequence: CSARTGTEAFF.

This sequence joins TRBV23-1 and TRBJ2-2; TRBD1 aligns across 8 bases. TRBV23-1 belongs to the ORF category, with a function that is uncertain. The CDR3 spans 16 residues. The junction had 10 bases not matched to a gene; V was cut back by 6 bases and J by 4 bases. In nucleotides, the CDR3 is TGCGCCAGCAGCCCGGACCGGGACAGGAGCACCGGGGAGCTGTTTTTT. Its translation is CASSPDRDRSTGELFF.

The chain couples TRBV11-1 to TRBJ2-1; 11 bases fit TRBD2. Losses at the gene ends were 6 bases for V and 5 bases for J; bases not matched to a gene: 9. The CDR3 has 16 amino acids. Germline V lookup: CDR1 SGHAT, CDR2 FQDESV (reference sequence). Here the CDR3 DNA reads TGTGCCAGCAGTCCTGTAGCGGGAGGGGAAAACAATGAGCAGTTCTTC. This gives the protein CASSPVAGGENNEQFF.